This T cell receptor beta chain comes out of a study of CD8+ T cells in alopecia areata. Study findings and constraints: Among the 100 top clones, expanded CD8+ clones, like scalp clonality, were significantly decreased by tofacitinib.

Trimming cost V 4 bases and J 1 base, with 13 bases left between them. The V gene's germline CDR1 is SQVTM and CDR2 ANQGSEA. CDR3 length: 14 amino acids. Documented treatment: oral pan-JAK inhibitor, 5-10 mg twice daily. A word on this clone: Its target is unknown.

In each case, RNA was isolated and then reverse transcribed into cDNA as the sequencing template. Generated by immunoSEQ multiplex PCR, the TCRdb table keeps only in-frame clones and is missing some. The repertoire includes 200,000 to 250,000 clones, 30% to 40% of them detected once, and 0.48% sits in the top ten. The sample here was CD4+ T cells sorted from blood, taken between weeks 30 and 35, from a patient treated with tofacitinib. This chain joins TRBV29-1 and TRBJ1-1; D is undetermined. This TCR was sampled from a human donor with alopecia areata. The DNA for the CDR3 is TGCAGCGTTGTCCCCCCCTTATCGAACACTGAAGCTTTCTTT. Translating it yields CSVVPPLSNTEAFF.